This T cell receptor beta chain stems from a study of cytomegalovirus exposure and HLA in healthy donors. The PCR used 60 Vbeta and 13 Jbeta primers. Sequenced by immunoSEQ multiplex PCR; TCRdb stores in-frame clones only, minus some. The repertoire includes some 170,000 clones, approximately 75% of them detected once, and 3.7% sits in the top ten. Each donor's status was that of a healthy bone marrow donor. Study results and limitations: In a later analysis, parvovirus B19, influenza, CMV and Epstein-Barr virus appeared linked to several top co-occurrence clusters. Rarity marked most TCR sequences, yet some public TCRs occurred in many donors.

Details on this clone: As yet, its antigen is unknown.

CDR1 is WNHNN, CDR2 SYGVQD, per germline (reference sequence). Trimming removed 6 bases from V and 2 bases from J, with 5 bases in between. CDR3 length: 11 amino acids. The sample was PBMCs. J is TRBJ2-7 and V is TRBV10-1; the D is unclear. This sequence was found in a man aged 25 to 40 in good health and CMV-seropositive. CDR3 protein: CASRSTYEQYF. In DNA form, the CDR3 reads TGCGCCAGCAGATCTACCTACGAGCAGTACTTC.